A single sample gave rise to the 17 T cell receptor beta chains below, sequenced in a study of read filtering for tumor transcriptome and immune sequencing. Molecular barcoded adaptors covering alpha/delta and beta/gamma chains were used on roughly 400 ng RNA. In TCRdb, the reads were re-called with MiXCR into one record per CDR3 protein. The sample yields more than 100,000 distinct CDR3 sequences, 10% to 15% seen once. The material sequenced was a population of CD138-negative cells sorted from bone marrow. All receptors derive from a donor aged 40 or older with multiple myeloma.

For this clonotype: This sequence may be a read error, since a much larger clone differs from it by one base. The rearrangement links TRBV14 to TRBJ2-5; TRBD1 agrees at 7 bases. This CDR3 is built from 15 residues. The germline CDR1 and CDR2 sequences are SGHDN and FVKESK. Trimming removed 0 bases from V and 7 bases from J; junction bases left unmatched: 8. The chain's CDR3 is CASSQENAGGATQYF. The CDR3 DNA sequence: TGTGCCAGCAGCCAAGAGAACGCAGGGGGAGCGACCCAGTACTTC.

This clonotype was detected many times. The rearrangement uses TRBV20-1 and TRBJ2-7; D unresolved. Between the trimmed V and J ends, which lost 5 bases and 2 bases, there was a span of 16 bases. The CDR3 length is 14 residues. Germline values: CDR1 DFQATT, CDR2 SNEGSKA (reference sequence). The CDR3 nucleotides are TGCAGTGCTCCGCAGAGGACGGACGCCTACGAGCAGTACTTC. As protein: CSAPQRTDAYEQYF.

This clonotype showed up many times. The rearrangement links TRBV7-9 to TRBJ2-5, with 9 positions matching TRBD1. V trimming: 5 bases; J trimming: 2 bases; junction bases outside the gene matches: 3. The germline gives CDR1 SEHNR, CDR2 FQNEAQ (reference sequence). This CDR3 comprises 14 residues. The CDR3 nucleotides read TGTGCCAGCAGCATGGACAGGGGTCAAGAGACCCAGTACTTC. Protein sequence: CASSMDRGQETQYF.

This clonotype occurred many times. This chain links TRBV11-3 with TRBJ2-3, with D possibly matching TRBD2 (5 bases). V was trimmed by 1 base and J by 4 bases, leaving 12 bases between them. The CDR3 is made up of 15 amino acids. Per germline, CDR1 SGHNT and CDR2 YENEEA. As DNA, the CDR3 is TGTGCCAGCAGCTTAGGCCGGACTGACGCAGATACGCAGTATTTT. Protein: CASSLGRTDADTQYF. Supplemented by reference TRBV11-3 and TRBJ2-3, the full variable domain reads EAGVVQSPRYKIIEKKQPVAFWCNPISGHNTLYWYLQNLGQGPELLIRYENEEAVDDSQLPKDRFSAERLKGVDSTLKIQPAELGDSAVYLCASSLGRTDADTQYFGPGTRLTVL.

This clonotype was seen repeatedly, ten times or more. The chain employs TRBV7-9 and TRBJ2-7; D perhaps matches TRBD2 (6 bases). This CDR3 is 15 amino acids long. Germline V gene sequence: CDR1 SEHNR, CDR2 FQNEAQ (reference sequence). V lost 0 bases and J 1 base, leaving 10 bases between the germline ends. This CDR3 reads CASSLAPGLSYEQYF. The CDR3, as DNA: TGTGCCAGCAGCTTAGCCCCCGGACTATCCTACGAGCAGTACTTC.

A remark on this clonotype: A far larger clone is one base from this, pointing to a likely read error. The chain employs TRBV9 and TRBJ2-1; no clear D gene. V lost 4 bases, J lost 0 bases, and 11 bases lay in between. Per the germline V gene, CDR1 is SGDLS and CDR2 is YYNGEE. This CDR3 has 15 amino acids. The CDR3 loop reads CASSPLAPSYNEQFF. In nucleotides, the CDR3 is TGTGCCAGCAGCCCGCTTGCTCCCTCCTACAATGAGCAGTTCTTC. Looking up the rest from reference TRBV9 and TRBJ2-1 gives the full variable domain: DSGVTQTPKHLITATGQRVTLRCSPRSGDLSVYWYQQSLDQGLQFLIQYYNGEERAKGNILERFSAQQFPDLHSELNLSSLELGDSALYFCASSPLAPSYNEQFFGPGTRLTVL.

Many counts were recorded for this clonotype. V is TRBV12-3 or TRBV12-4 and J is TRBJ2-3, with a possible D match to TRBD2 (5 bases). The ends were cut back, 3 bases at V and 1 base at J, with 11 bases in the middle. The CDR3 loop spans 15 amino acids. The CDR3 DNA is TGTGCCAGCAGTTTCTGGGGAGTCGGCACAGATACGCAGTATTTT. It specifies CASSFWGVGTDTQYF.

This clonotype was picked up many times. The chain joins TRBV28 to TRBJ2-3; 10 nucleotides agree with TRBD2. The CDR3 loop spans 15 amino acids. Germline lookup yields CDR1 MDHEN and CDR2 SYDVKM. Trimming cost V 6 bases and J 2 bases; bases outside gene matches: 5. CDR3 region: CASRRLAGNTDTQYF. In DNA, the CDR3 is TGTGCCAGCAGGAGACTAGCGGGTAACACAGATACGCAGTATTTT. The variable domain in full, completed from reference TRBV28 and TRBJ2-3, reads DVKVTQSSRYLVKRTGEKVFLECVQDMDHENMFWYRQDPGLGLRLIYFSYDVKMKEKGDIPEGYSVSREKKERFSLILESASTNQTSMYLCASRRLAGNTDTQYFGPGTRLTVL.

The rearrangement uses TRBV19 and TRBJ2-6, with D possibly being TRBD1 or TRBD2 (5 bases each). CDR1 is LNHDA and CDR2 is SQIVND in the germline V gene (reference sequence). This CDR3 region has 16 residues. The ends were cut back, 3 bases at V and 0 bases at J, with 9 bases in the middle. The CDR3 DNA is TGTGCCAGTAGTATGCGAGGGGTCTCTGGGGCCAACGTCCTGACTTTC. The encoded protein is CASSMRGVSGANVLTF.

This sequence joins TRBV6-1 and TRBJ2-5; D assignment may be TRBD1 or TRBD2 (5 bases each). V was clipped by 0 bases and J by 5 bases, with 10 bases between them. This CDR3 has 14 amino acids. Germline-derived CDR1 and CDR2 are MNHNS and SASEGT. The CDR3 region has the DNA TGTGCCAGCAGTGAAGCCCCGTGGGGGGAGACCCAGTACTTC. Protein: CASSEAPWGETQYF.

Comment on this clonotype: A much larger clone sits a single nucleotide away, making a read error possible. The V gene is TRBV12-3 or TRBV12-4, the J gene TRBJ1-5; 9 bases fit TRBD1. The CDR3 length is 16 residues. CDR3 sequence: CASRTGGENSDQPQHF. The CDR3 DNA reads TGTGCCAGCAGGACAGGGGGTGAGAATAGCGATCAGCCCCAGCATTTT.

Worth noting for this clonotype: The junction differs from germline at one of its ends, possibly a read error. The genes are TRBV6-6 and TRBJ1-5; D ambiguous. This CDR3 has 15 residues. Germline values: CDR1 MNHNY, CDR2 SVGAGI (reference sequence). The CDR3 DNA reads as TGTGCCAGCAGTTACCCGGCCAATAGCAATCAGCCCCAGCGTTTT. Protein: CASSYPANSNQPQRF.

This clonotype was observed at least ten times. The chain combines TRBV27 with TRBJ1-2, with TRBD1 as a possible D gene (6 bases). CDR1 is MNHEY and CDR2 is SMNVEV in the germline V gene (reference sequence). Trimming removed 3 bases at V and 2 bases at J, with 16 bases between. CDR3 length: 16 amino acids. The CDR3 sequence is CASSLSQGFGNYGYTF. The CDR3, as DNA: TGTGCCAGCAGTTTGTCACAGGGTTTCGGCAACTATGGCTACACCTTC.

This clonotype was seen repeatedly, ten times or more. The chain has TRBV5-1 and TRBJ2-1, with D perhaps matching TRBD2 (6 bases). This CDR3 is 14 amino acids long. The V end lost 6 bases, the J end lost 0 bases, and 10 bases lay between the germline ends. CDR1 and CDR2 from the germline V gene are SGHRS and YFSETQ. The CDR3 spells CASTAGSSYNEQFF. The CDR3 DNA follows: TGCGCCAGCACTGCCGGGAGCTCCTACAATGAGCAGTTCTTC.

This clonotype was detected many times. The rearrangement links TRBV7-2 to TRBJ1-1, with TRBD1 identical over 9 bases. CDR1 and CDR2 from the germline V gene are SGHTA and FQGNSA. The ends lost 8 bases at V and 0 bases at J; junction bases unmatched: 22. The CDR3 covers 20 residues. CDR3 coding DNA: TGTGCCAGCCTGAAAAGAGACCGGGACAGGGTAGGGGTCTTGAACACTGAAGCTTTCTTT. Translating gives CASLKRDRDRVGVLNTEAFF.

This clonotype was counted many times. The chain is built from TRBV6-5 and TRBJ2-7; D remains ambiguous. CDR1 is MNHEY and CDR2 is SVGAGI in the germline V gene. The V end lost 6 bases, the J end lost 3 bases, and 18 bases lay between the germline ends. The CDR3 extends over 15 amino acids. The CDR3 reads CASSLDRRTFYEQYF. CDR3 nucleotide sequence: TGTGCCAGCAGCCTAGACCGACGTACATTCTACGAGCAGTACTTC.

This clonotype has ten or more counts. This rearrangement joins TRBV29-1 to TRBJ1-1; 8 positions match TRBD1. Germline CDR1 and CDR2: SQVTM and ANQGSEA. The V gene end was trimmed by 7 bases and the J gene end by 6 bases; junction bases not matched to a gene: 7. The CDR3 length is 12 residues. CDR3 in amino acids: CSGSRGRPEAFF. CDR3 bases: TGCAGCGGGTCCAGGGGGCGCCCTGAAGCTTTCTTT.